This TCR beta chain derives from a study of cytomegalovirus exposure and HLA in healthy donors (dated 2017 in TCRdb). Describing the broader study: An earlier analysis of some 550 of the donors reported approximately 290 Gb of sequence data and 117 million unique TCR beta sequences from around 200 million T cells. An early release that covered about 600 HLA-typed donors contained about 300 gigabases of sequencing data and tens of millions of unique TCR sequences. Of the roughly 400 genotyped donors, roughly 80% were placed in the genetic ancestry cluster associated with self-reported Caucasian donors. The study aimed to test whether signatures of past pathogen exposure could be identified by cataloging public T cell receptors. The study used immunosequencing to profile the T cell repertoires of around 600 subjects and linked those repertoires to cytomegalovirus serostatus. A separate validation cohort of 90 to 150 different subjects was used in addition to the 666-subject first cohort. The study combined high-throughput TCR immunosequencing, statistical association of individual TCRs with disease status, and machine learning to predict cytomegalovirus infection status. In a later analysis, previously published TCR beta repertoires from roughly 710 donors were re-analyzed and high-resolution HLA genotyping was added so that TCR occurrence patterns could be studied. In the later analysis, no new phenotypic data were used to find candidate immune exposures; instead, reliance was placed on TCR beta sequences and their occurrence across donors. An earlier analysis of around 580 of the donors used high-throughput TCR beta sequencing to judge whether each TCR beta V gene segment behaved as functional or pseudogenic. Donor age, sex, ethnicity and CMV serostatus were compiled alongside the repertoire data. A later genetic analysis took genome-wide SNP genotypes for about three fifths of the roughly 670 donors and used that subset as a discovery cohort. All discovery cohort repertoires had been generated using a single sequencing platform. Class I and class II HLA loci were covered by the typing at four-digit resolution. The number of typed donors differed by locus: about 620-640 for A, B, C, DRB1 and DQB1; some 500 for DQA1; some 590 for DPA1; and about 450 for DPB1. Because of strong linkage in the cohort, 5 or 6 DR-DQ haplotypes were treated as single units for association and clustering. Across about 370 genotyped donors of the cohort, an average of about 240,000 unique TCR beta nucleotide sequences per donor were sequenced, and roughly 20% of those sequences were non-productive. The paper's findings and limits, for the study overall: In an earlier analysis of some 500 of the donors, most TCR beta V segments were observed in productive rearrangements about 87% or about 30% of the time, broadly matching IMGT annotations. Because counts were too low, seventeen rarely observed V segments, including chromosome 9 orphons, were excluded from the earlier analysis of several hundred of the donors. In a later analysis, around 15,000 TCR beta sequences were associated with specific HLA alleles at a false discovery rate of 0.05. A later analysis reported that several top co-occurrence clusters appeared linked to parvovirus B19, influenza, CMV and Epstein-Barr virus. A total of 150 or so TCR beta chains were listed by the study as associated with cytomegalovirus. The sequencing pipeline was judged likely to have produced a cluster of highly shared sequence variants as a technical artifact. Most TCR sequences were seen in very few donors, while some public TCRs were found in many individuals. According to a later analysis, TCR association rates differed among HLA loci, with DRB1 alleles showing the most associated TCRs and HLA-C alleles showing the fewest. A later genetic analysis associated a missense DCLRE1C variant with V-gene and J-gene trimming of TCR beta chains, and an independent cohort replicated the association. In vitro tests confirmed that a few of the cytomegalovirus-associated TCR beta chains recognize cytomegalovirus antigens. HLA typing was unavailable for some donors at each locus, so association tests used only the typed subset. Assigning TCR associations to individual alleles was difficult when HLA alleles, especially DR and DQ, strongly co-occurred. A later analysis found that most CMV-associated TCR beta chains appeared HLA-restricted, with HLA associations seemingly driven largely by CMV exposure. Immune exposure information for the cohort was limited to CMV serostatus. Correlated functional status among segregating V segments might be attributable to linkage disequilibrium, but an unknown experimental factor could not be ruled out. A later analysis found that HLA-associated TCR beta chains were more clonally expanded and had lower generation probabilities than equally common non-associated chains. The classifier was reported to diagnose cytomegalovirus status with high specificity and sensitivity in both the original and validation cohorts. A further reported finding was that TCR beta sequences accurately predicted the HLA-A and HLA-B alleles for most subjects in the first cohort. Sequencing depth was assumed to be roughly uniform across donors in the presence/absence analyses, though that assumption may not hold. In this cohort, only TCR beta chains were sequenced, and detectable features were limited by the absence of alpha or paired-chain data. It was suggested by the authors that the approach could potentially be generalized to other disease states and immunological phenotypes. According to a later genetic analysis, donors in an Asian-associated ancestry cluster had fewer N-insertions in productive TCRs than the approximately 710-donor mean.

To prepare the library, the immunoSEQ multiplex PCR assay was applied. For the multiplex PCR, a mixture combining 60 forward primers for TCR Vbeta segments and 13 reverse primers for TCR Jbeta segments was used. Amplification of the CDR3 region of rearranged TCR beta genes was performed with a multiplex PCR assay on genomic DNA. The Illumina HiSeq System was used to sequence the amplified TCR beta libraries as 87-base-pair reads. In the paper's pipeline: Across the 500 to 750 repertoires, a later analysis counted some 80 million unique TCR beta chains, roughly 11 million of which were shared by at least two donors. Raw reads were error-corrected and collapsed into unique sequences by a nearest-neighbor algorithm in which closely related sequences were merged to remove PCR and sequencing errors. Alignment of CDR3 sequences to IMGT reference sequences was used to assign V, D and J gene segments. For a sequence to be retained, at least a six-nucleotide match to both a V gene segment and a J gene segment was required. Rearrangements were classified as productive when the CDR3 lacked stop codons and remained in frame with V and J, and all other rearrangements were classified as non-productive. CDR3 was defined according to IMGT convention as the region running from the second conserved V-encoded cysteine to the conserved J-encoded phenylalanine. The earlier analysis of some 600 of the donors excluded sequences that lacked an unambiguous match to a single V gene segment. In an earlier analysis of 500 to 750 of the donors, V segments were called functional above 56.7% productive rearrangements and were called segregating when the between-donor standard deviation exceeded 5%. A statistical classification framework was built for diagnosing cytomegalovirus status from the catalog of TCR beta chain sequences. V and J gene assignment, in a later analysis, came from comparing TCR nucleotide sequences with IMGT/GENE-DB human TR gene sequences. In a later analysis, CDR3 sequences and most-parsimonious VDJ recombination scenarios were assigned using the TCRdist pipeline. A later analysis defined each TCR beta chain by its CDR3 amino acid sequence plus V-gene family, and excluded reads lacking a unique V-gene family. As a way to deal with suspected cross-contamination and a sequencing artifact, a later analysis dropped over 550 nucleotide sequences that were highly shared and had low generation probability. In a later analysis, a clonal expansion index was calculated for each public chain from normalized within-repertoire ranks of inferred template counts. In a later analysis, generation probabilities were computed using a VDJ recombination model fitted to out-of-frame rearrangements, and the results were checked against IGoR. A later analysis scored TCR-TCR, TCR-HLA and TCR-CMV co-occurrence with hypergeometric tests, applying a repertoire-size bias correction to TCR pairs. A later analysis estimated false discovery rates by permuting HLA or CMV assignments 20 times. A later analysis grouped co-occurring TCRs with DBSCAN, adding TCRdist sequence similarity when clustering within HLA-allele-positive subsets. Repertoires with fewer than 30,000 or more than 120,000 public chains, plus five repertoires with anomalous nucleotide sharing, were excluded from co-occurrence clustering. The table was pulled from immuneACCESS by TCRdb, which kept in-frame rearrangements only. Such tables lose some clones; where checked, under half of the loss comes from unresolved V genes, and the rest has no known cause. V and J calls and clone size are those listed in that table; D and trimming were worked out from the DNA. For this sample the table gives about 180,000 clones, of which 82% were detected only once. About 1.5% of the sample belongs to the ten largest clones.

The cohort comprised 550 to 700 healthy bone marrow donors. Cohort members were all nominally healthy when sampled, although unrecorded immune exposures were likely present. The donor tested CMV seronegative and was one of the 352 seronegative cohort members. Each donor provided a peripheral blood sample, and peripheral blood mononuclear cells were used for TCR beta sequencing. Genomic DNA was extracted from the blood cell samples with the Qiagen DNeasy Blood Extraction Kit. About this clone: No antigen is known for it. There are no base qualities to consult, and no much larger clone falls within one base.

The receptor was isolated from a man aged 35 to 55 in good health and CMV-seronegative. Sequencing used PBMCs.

The nucleotide sequence reads as follows: TGTGCCAGCAGCTTGGGGGCCGTCGACGAGCAGTACTTC. Translated, it reads CASSLGAVDEQYF. The sequence joins TRBV7-9 to TRBJ2-7; the D gene is perhaps TRBD1, on 6 matching bases. From the germline V gene (reference sequence), CDR1 is SEHNR and CDR2 is FQNEAQ. Trimming costs V 3 bases and J 5 bases, and their ends lie 11 bases apart. Inclusive of the bounding cysteine and phenylalanine, the CDR3 is 13 residues long. This entry keeps only the CDR3 DNA: 39 bases, framed from base 1. Outside the CDR3, residues come from the reference TRBV7-9 and TRBJ2-7 proteins, so the full variable domain is: DTGVSQNPRHKITKRGQNVTFRCDPISEHNRLYWYRQTLGQGPEFLTYFQNEAQLEKSRLLSDRFSAERPKGSFSTLEIQRTEQGDSAMYLCASSLGAVDEQYFGPGTRLTVT.